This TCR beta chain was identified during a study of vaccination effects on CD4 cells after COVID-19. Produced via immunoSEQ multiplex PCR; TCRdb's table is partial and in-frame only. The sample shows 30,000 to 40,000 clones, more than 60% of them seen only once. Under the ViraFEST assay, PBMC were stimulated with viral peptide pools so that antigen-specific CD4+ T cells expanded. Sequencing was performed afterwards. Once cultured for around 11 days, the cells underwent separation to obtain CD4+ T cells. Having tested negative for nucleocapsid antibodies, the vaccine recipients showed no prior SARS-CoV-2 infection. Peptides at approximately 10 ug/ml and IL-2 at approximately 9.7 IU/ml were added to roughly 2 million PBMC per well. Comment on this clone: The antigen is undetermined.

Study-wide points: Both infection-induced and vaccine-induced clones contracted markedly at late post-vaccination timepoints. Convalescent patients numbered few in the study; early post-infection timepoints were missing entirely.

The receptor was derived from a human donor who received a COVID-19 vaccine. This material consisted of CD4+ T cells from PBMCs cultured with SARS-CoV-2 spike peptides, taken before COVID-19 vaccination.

DNA for the CDR3: TGTGCCAGCTGCATGTACTTAGGGGGCGGCTCTGAAGCTTTCTTT. Encoded protein: CASCMYLGGGSEAFF. The chain links TRBV7-8 to TRBJ1-1; 7 bases line up with TRBD1. V gave up 8 bases and J gave up 6 bases; unmatched junction bases: 15. Germline assignment: CDR1 SGHVS and CDR2 FQNEAQ. The length of the CDR3 is 15 residues.